This TCR beta chain was obtained from a study of CD8 T cells in ankylosing spondylitis. This clonotype showed up many times. Germline CDR1 SEHNR, CDR2 FQNEAQ (reference sequence). This CDR3 contains 16 residues. The trim removed 5 bases at V and 7 bases at J, leaving 15 bases unmatched. Each CDR3 protein is one row after TCRdb ran MiXCR on the 5' RACE reads. The sample includes roughly 90,000 distinct CDR3 sequences, roughly 8.3% of them seen just once. This receptor was identified in a male donor with ankylosing spondylitis or in good health (not recorded which). The source material was blood, either unsorted or a sorted T cell fraction (not recorded which). The rearrangement links TRBV7-9 to TRBJ2-7; 9 positions match TRBD1. The CDR3 coding sequence is TGTGCCAGCAGCCTCTTTCCCGGGACAGGGCCCTGGGAGCAGTACTTC. Residues: CASSLFPGTGPWEQYF.